This T cell receptor (beta chain) was captured in a study of CD8 T cells in ankylosing spondylitis. Study-level results: Significant enrichment of disease-linked clones was reported in matched ankylosing spondylitis synovial fluid. Clones that were linked to disease were CD8+ and were relatively rare in peripheral blood.

V dropped 0 bases and J dropped 8; count of bases not matched to a gene: 11. There are 15 residues in the CDR3. Germline V lookup: CDR1 GTSNPN, CDR2 SVGIG (reference sequence). TCRdb independently ran MiXCR on the 5' RACE reads; one entry per CDR3 protein. The data hold 200,000 to 300,000 distinct CDR3 sequences, with over 8.5% observed a single time. This clonotype has a handful of counts. Its antigen is as yet unknown. Sequenced material: blood, either unsorted or a sorted T cell fraction (not recorded which). The sequence derives from a male donor with ankylosing spondylitis or in good health (not recorded which). The chain employs TRBV30 and TRBJ1-2; 8 bases align to TRBD1. The CDR3 loop is CAWSVSPRGREGYTF. In DNA, the CDR3 is TGTGCCTGGAGTGTAAGTCCCAGGGGGCGTGAAGGCTACACCTTC.